The T cell receptor beta chain described here comes from a study of blood T cell repertoires in COVID-19. Clones were sequenced by immunoSEQ multiplex PCR, and TCRdb holds only the in-frame ones, with some missing. The table shows tens of thousands of clones, with less than 85% occurring only once. The V gene end was trimmed by 4 bases and the J gene end by 5 bases; junction bases not matched to a gene: 4. The CDR3 runs to 13 residues. CDR1 and CDR2 from the germline V gene are LGHDT and YNNKEL (reference sequence). V usage is TRBV3-1 (or the pseudogene TRBV3-2) and J usage is TRBJ2-5, with 7 bases fitting TRBD1. Source material: peripheral blood. This clonotype originated in a woman of 80 years or more with acute or convalescent COVID-19. CDR3 sequence reads: CASSPRGSETQYF. CDR3 nucleotides: TGTGCCAGCAGCCCCAGGGGGTCCGAGACCCAGTACTTC.